This TCR beta chain derives from a study of blood T cell repertoires in COVID-19. Background on the study: There were acute and convalescent COVID-19 samples, and they came from the United States, Italy and Spain. PBMCs, B-cell-depleted T cells, or T cells provided the cDNA or gDNA that made up the material.

The CDR3 is 14 amino acids. Germline V gene data show CDR1 as PRHDT and CDR2 as FYEKMQ (reference sequence). J lost 2 bases, V lost 4 bases, and 5 bases had no gene match. This clone was recorded at least ten times. Distinct nucleotide sequences in the sample also encode this CDR3. Here immunoSEQ multiplex PCR was the method, and the copy in TCRdb shows in-frame clones only, minus some. The sample yields about 240,000 clones, approximately 78% seen once. Material: peripheral blood. This chain joins TRBV13 and TRBJ2-7, with 7 positions matching TRBD2. The TCR comes from a woman aged 55-70 years with active or convalescent COVID-19. The CDR3 DNA is TGTGCCAGCAGCTCATCTGGGACTACCTACGAGCAGTACTTC. Translating it yields CASSSSGTTYEQYF.